The clone carrying this T cell receptor (beta chain) was seen more than once but under ten times. Its antigen is undetermined. This entry is derived from a study of T cells after yellow fever vaccination. Study-level points and caveats: Post-booster repertoires contained most primary-vaccination clones again (roughly 96% CD4, about 90% CD8).

Template switching by 5'RACE produced TCR cDNA, adding a universal primer site and UMIs. TCRdb re-called the 5' RACE reads with MiXCR, one entry per CDR3 protein. The sample holds over 150,000 distinct CDR3 sequences, about 6% seen once. This specimen was CD4+ T cells sorted from PBMCs, taken on the day of the first yellow fever vaccination. The origin of this receptor is a man between 18 and 35 years old who received the YFV17D yellow fever vaccine.

The CDR3 sequence: CASSSWGQQETQYF. The CDR3 bases are TGTGCCAGCAGCTCCTGGGGACAGCAAGAGACCCAGTACTTC. V and J are TRBV5-8 and TRBJ2-5, with 7 bases that match TRBD1. Germline V gene sequence: CDR1 SGHTS, CDR2 YDEGEE. The CDR3 consists of 14 residues. Trimming cost V 3 bases and J 2 bases; bases outside gene matches: 4.